Presented here are 10 T cell receptor beta chains from one specimen sequenced in a study of blood T cells in healthy people across ages. Next came a second PCR, run for roughly 6 to 11 cycles, which used a sample-barcoded 5' primer along with a J-beta primer mix. MiXCR, applied by TCRdb to the 5' RACE reads, yields one record per CDR3 protein. Here the sample spans about 680,000 distinct CDR3 sequences, approximately 50% being singletons. Sequenced: blood. All receptors derive from a woman between 55 and 75 years old in good health.

The chain combines TRBV6-6 with TRBJ2-1; TRBD2 matches 11 bases. With V trimmed by 0 bases and J by 4 bases, 2 bases remained unmatched. Germline CDR1 MNHNY, CDR2 SVGAGI (reference sequence). The CDR3 has 16 residues. Here the CDR3 DNA reads TGTGCCAGCAGTTACTCTTCTAGCGGGAGGTACAATGAGCAGTTCTTC. It is translated as CASSYSSSGRYNEQFF.

The chain uses TRBV6-2 or TRBV6-3 and TRBJ2-7, with 8 bases lining up with TRBD2. Germline V CDR1 and CDR2: MNHEY, SVGEGT. This CDR3 has 15 residues. The trim removed 5 bases at V and 3 bases at J, leaving 9 bases unmatched. The CDR3, as DNA: TGTGCCAGCAGTCACCTCTCGGGAGGGATCTACGAGCAGTACTTC. Protein sequence: CASSHLSGGIYEQYF.

This chain links TRBV24-1 with TRBJ2-1; no definite D call. The CDR3 contains 14 residues. CDR1 and CDR2 (germline): KGHDR, SFDVKD. V was shortened by 9 bases and J by 0 bases, with 11 bases between the two germline ends. The DNA of the CDR3 is TGTGCCACCCAGGACCAGAGCTCCTACAATGAGCAGTTCTTC. Its translation is CATQDQSSYNEQFF.

The chain joins TRBV5-1 to TRBJ2-6; TRBD1 might be the D (5 bases). The CDR3 length is 18 residues. V gave up 0 bases and J gave up 1 base, with 14 bases separating them. The germline gives CDR1 SGHRS, CDR2 YFSETQ. In DNA form, the CDR3 reads TGCGCCAGCAGCTTGGTGTCAGGGATATCTTCTGGGGCCAACGTCCTGACTTTC. Its translation: CASSLVSGISSGANVLTF.

This clonotype was recorded once. The V and J genes are TRBV7-2 and TRBJ2-7; tentatively, D is TRBD2 (6 bases). The CDR3 extends over 14 amino acids. V was trimmed by 5 bases and J by 5 bases, leaving 16 bases between them. The germline CDR1 and CDR2 sequences are SGHTA and FQGNSA. CDR3 amino acids: CASSQGGRSHEQYF. The DNA of the CDR3 is TGTGCCAGCAGCCAAGGAGGGAGAAGTCACGAGCAGTACTTC.

This clonotype turned up a few times. The CDR3 loop is CSARDNPSGALRETQYF. As DNA, the CDR3 is TGCAGTGCTAGAGATAATCCTAGCGGAGCACTCCGAGAGACCCAGTACTTC. The chain recombines TRBV20-1 with TRBJ2-5; 7 bases are shared with TRBD2. The germline V gene encodes CDR1 DFQATT and CDR2 SNEGSKA (reference sequence). CDR3 length equals 17 residues. V lost 0 bases to trimming and J lost 4 bases; unmatched junction nucleotides: 14.

This rearrangement joins TRBV7-2 to TRBJ1-1; weak D call: TRBD1 (6 bases). Trimming shortened V by 4 bases and J by 5 bases, and 11 bases separated the two germline ends. Germline V gene data show CDR1 as SGHTA and CDR2 as FQGNSA. This CDR3 region has 13 residues. The CDR3 loop reads CASSSEQGTEAFF. The CDR3 DNA reads TGTGCCAGCAGCTCCGAACAGGGAACTGAAGCTTTCTTT.

This clonotype was seen a few times. This chain connects TRBV20-1 to TRBJ2-1; TRBD2 matches 10 bases. This CDR3 has 15 residues. Germline-derived CDR1 and CDR2 are DFQATT and SNEGSKA (reference sequence). With 3 bases clipped from V and 1 base from J, the junction kept 3 bases outside the gene matches. The CDR3 nucleotides are TGCAGTGCTAGCGGGGGACTAGCGTCCTACAATGAGCAGTTCTTC. The encoded protein is CSASGGLASYNEQFF.

CDR3 loop: CASSFLAGDTGELFF. In DNA, the CDR3 is TGCGCCAGCAGCTTTTTAGCGGGAGACACCGGGGAGCTGTTTTTT. The chain is built from TRBV5-1 and TRBJ2-2, with 9 nucleotides matching TRBD2. From germline, CDR1 is SGHRS and CDR2 YFSETQ. Trimming removed 2 bases from V and 3 bases from J; junction bases left unmatched: 2. The length of the CDR3 is 15 residues.

V usage is TRBV5-1 and J usage is TRBJ2-6, with D unresolved. This CDR3 region has 18 residues. Germline assignment: CDR1 SGHRS and CDR2 YFSETQ. V was clipped by 0 bases and J by 0 bases, with 13 bases between them. The CDR3 loop is CASSLGFRYSSGANVLTF. DNA of the CDR3: TGCGCCAGCAGCTTGGGTTTCCGTTATAGCTCTGGGGCCAACGTCCTGACTTTC.